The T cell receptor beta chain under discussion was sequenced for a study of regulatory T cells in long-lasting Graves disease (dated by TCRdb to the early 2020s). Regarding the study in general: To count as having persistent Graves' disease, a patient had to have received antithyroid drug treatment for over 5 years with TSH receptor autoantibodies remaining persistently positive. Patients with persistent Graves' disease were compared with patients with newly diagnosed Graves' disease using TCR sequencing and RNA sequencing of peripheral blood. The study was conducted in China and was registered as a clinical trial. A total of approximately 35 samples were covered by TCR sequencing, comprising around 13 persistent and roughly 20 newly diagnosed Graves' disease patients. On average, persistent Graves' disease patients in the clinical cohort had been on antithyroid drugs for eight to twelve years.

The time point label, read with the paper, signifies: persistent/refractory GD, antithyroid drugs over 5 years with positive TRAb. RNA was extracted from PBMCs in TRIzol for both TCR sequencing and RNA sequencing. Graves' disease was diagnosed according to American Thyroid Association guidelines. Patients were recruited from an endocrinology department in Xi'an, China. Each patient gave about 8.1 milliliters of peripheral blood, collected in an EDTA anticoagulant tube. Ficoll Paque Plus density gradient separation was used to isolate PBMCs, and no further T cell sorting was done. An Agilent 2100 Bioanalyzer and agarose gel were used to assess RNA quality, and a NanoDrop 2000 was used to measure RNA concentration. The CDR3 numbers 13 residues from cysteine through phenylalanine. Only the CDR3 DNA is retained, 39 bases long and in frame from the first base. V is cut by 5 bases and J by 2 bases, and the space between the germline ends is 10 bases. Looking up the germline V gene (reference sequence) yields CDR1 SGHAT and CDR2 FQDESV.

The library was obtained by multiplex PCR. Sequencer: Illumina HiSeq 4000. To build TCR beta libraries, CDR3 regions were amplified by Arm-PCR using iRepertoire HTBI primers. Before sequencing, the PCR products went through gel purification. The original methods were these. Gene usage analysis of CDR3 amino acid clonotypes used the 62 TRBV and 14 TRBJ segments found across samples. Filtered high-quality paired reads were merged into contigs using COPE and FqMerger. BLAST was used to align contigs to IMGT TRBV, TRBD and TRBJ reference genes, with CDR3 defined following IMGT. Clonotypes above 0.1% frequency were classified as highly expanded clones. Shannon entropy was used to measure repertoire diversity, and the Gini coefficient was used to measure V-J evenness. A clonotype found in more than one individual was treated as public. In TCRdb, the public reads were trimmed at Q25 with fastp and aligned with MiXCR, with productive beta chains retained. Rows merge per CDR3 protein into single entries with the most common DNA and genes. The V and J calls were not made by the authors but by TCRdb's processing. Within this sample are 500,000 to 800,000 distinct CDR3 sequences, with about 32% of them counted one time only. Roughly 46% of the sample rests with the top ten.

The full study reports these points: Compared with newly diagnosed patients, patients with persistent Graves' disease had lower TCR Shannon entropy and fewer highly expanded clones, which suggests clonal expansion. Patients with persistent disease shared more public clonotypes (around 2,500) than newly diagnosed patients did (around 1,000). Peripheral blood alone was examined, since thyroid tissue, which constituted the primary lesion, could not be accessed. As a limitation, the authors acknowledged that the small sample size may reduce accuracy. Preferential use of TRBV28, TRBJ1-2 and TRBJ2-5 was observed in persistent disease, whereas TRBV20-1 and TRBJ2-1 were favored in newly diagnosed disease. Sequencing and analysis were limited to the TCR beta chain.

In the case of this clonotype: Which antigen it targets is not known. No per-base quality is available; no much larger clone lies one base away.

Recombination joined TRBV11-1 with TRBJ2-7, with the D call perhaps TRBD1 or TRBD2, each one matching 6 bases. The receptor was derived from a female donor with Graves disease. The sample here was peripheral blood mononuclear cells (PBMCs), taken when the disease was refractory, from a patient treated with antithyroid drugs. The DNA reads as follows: TGTGCCAGCAGCGGACGGGGGCCCTACGAGCAGTACTTC. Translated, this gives CASSGRGPYEQYF.